Listed below are T cell receptor beta chains from one sample, sequenced in a study of T cell repertoires and leukemia-associated antigens. These receptors have no identified antigens. TCRdb analysed the 5' RACE reads with MiXCR anew, one entry per CDR3 protein. The profile shows about 15,000 distinct CDR3 sequences, roughly 38% of them singletons. Sequences were obtained from CD3+ T cells sorted from blood and cultured. These receptors came from a female donor in good health. CDR3s include the opening cysteine and the closing phenylalanine or tryptophan. Fields, in order: V gene, D gene, J gene, clone size, CDR3 DNA, CDR3 protein. A D gene is named only where the DNA matches it firmly. The size of a clone is reported for some rows only, either as once, few or many, or as a class for expanded clones.

TRBV12-3/TRBV12-4	TRBD2	TRBJ2-2	large	TGTGCCAGCAGAAGGCTGGGTCGGGAGGGGAACACCGGGGAGCTGTTTTTT	CASRRLGREGNTGELFF
TRBV9	-	TRBJ1-1	few	TGTGCCAGCAGCCCCGAAAGTTCCGGGACGGAGAACACTGAAGCTTTCTTT	CASSPESSGTENTEAFF
TRBV5-1	-	TRBJ2-5	-	TGCGCCAGCAGCCCGGTGACAAGACAAGAGACCCAGTACTTC	CASSPVTRQETQYF
TRBV20-1	TRBD2	TRBJ2-7	medium-sized	TGCAGTGCTAGAGATACACTAGCGGCCTCCTACGAGCAGTACTTC	CSARDTLAASYEQYF
TRBV5-4	-	TRBJ2-2	-	TGCGCCAGCAGCTTGTCGAGGGGGGAGCTGTTTTTT	CASSLSRGELFF
TRBV30	TRBD2	TRBJ2-2	many	TGTGCCTGGAGCCGACTCGCGGGAGGTACGAACACCGGGGAGCTGTTTTTT	CAWSRLAGGTNTGELFF
TRBV10-3	-	TRBJ2-7	-	TGTGCCATCCGCCGGGACGGGATCTACGAGCAGTACTTC	CAIRRDGIYEQYF
TRBV7-3	-	TRBJ2-3	many	TGTGCCAGCAGCTTAACGTTTGCGGGCACAAGCACAGATACGCAGTATTTT	CASSLTFAGTSTDTQYF
TRBV28	-	TRBJ2-3	-	TGTGCCAGCAGTTTCCTACCCGACACAGATACGCAGTATTTT	CASSFLPDTDTQYF
TRBV18	TRBD1	TRBJ2-3	-	TGTGCCAGCTCACCGACAGGGACAGGAAGCATAGGAGATACGCGGTATTTT	CASSPTGTGSIGDTRYF
TRBV5-5	-	TRBJ1-4	medium-sized	TGTGCCAGCAGCTTGGGTGTTCGTAATGAAAAACTGTTTTTT	CASSLGVRNEKLFF
TRBV20-1	-	TRBJ2-1	-	TGCAGTGCTAGATTTATCGATGAGCAGTTCTTC	CSARFIDEQFF
TRBV20-1	TRBD2	TRBJ2-1	-	TGCAGTGCTAGCGGGAGGGCCATCAATGAGCAGTTCTTC	CSASGRAINEQFF
TRBV28	-	TRBJ2-7	once	TGTGCCAGCAGTTCCCCAGAGACAGGGAGGAACGTGCGGTACTTC	CASSSPETGRNVRYF
TRBV5-1	-	TRBJ2-5	few	TGCGCCAGCAGCTTGGGTGGGGCGGCCGTAGAGACCCAGTACTTC	CASSLGGAAVETQYF
TRBV7-9	TRBD1	TRBJ1-2	medium-sized	TGTGCCAGCAGCTGGGGACAGGGTGATGGCTACACCTTC	CASSWGQGDGYTF
TRBV5-1	TRBD2	TRBJ2-5	-	TGCGCCAGCGGTTTCCCGGGGGGAAAAGAGACCCAGTACTTC	CASGFPGGKETQYF